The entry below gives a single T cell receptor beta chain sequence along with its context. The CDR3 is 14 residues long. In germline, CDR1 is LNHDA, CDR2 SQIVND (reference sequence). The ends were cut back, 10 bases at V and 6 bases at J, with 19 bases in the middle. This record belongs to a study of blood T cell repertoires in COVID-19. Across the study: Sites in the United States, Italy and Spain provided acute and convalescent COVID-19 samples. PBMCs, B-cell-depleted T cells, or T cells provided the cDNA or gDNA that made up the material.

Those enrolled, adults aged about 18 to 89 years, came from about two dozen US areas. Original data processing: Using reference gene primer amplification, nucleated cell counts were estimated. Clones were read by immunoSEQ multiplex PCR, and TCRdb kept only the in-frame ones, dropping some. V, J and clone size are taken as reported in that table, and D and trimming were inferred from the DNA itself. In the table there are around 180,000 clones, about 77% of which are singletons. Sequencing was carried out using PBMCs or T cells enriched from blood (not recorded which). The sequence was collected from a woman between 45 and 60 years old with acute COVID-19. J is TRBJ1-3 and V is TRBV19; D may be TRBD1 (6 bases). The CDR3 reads CATQILGGPNTIYF. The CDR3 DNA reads TGTGCCACCCAGATACTGGGGGGGCCAAACACCATATATTTT.